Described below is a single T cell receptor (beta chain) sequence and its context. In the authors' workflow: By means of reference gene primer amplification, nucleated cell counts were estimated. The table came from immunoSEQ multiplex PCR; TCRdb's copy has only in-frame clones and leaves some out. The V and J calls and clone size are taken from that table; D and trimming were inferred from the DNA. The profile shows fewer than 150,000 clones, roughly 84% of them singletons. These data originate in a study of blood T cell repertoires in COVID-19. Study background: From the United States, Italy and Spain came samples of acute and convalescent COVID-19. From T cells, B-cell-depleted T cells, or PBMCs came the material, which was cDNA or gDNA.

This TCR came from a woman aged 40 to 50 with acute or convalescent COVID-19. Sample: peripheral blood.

The CDR3 is CASSVNRGYEKLFF. CDR3 coding DNA: TGCGCCAGCAGCGTCAACAGGGGCTATGAAAAACTGTTTTTT. The rearrangement uses TRBV5-1 and TRBJ1-4; 7 bases match TRBD1. Germline V CDR1 and CDR2: SGHRS, YFSETQ. V trimming: 4 bases; J trimming: 6 bases; junction bases outside the gene matches: 6. The CDR3 contains 14 residues.